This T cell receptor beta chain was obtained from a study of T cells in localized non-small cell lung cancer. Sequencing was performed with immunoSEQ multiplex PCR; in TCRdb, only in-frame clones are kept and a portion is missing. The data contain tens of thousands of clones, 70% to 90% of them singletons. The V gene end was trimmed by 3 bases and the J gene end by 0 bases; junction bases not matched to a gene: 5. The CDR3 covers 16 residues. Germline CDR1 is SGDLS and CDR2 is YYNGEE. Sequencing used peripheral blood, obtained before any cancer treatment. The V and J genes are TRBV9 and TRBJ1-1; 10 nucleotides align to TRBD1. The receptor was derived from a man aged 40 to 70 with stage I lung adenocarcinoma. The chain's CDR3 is CASSGGTGAVNTEAFF. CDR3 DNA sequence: TGTGCCAGCAGCGGAGGGACAGGGGCTGTGAACACTGAAGCTTTCTTT.